This entry lists 25 T cell receptor beta chains sequenced from one sample in a study of breast tumors, draining lymph nodes, adjacent tissues. Breast cancer patients provided tissue from their axillary draining lymph nodes. MiXCR, run by TCRdb on the multiplex PCR reads, gives a single entry per CDR3 protein. This table holds about 300,000 distinct CDR3 sequences, about 30% found once. Sequences were obtained from axillary lymph node tissue. These TCRs come from a female donor with breast cancer. Some clones in this sample may be carry-over from other donors' samples.

This clonotype was detected ten times or more. The chain couples TRBV6-6 to TRBJ1-2; the D gene is possibly TRBD1 (5 bases). V shed 6 bases and J shed 4 bases, with 15 bases lying between them. CDR1 MNHNY and CDR2 SVGAGI come from the germline V gene (reference sequence). This CDR3 has 14 residues. For the CDR3, the DNA is TGTGCCAGCAGGGTTGGGACGAGGGGCTATGGCTACACCTTC. It specifies CASRVGTRGYGYTF.

As concerns this clonotype: A much larger clone is a single base away; this may be a read error. This chain joins TRBV5-4 and TRBJ1-3; 8 bases map to TRBD1. Germline CDR1 SGHNT, CDR2 YYREEE (reference sequence). The CDR3 extends over 15 amino acids. The CDR3 sequence: CASSQDRAAGNTVYF. As DNA, the CDR3 is TGTGCCAGCAGTCAGGACAGGGCGGCTGGAAACACCGTATATTTT. Drawing the rest from reference TRBV5-4 and TRBJ1-3, the complete variable domain is ETGVTQSPTHLIKTRGQQVTLRCSSQSGHNTVSWYQQALGQGPQFIFQYYREEENGRGNFPPRFSGLQFPNYSSELNVNALELDDSALYLCASSQDRAAGNTVYFGEGSWLTVV.

This clonotype has a count of ten or more. This chain uses TRBV5-1 with TRBJ1-2; D might be TRBD1 (5 bases). Trimming took 0 bases from V and 8 from J, leaving 11 bases between them. Germline V gene sequence: CDR1 SGHRS, CDR2 YFSETQ. The CDR3 length is 13 residues. Written as DNA, the CDR3 is TGCGCCAGCAGCTTGGCCCCAGGGAGAGGCTACACCTTC. Translated: CASSLAPGRGYTF.

This clonotype was seen ten or more times. J is TRBJ2-2 and V is TRBV5-4; D might be TRBD2 (5 bases). Germline CDR1 SGHNT, CDR2 YYREEE (reference sequence). CDR3 size: 15 residues. Trimming removed 0 bases from V and 0 bases from J, with 6 bases in between. The CDR3 spells CASSLAGSNTGELFF. In DNA form, the CDR3 reads TGTGCCAGCAGCTTGGCGGGATCGAACACCGGGGAGCTGTTTTTT.

Many counts were recorded for this clonotype. V is TRBV7-2 and J is TRBJ2-1, with 12 bases matching TRBD1. The CDR3 runs 16 residues. J was trimmed by 2 bases and V by 1 base; bases with no gene match: 0. Per the germline V gene, CDR1 is SGHTA and CDR2 is FQGNSA. The CDR3 DNA reads as TGTGCCAGCAGCTTAGGGGACAGGGGGCCCTACAATGAGCAGTTCTTC. It yields the protein CASSLGDRGPYNEQFF.

This chain uses TRBV5-4 with TRBJ2-6; 7 positions match TRBD1. Trimming took 3 bases from V and 4 from J; bases not matched to a gene: 10. The V gene's germline CDR1 is SGHNT and CDR2 YYREEE (reference sequence). The length of the CDR3 is 17 residues. The CDR3 DNA reads TGTGCCAGCAGCTACAAGGGGGCTCCGGGAGGGGCCAACGTCCTGACTTTC. Encoded protein: CASSYKGAPGGANVLTF. Together with reference TRBV5-4 and TRBJ2-6, the CDR3 gives the full variable domain: ETGVTQSPTHLIKTRGQQVTLRCSSQSGHNTVSWYQQALGQGPQFIFQYYREEENGRGNFPPRFSGLQFPNYSSELNVNALELDDSALYLCASSYKGAPGGANVLTFGAGSRLTVL.

This rearrangement joins TRBV15 to TRBJ2-6; D perhaps matches TRBD2 (5 bases). This CDR3 is 14 amino acids long. Between the trimmed V and J ends, which lost 8 bases and 5 bases, there was a span of 13 bases. Germline V gene lookup returns CDR1 LNHNV and CDR2 YYDKDF (reference sequence). The CDR3 spells CATYRSGRANVLTF. The CDR3 coding sequence is TGTGCCACCTATCGGTCGGGGAGGGCCAACGTCCTGACTTTC.

This clonotype has a count of ten or more. The chain is built from TRBV7-9 and TRBJ2-7; TRBD1 matches at 10 bases. Germline V gives CDR1 SEHNR, CDR2 FQNEAQ (reference sequence). The CDR3 covers 15 residues. Losses at the gene ends were 4 bases for V and 4 bases for J; bases not matched to a gene: 7. CDR3 sequence reads: CASSSDRGSRYEQYF. As DNA, the CDR3 is TGTGCCAGCAGCTCGGACAGGGGGTCTCGATACGAGCAGTACTTC.

Note on this clonotype: Relative to the germline gene, one junction end is altered; a read error may explain this. The CDR3 DNA sequence: TGTAGTGCTAGAGACAAAACCGGGACTACCGTATACGAGCAGTACTTC. Its translation: CSARDKTGTTVYEQYF. The V and J genes are TRBV20-1 and TRBJ2-7, with TRBD2 matching over 7 bases. The CDR3 loop spans 16 amino acids. CDR1 is DFQATT, CDR2 SNEGSKA, per germline (reference sequence).

There are a few counts of this clonotype. The chain has TRBV6-2 or TRBV6-3 and TRBJ1-5; the D is unclear. Per the germline V gene, CDR1 is MNHEY and CDR2 is SVGEGT. The CDR3 spans 13 residues. V was cut by 0 bases and J by 5 bases, with 5 bases left in between. CDR3 in amino acids: CASSYSSDQPQHF. The CDR3 nucleotides read TGTGCCAGCAGTTACTCGTCGGATCAGCCCCAGCATTTT.

This clonotype was seen ten or more times. The chain joins TRBV7-6 to TRBJ2-1; 8 positions match TRBD2. Germline V gives CDR1 SGHVS, CDR2 FNYEAQ. The CDR3 is 14 residues long. Germline trimming cut 3 bases from V and 9 bases from J; bases unmatched to any gene: 7. As DNA, the CDR3 is TGTGCCAGCAGCTTGGCGGGAGGAGGGTCTGAGCAGTTCTTC. Its translation is CASSLAGGGSEQFF.

V and J are TRBV27 and TRBJ2-1, with 8 bases lining up with TRBD1. Germline lookup yields CDR1 MNHEY and CDR2 SMNVEV (reference sequence). This CDR3 contains 13 residues. Trimming removed 2 bases from V and 15 bases from J; junction bases left unmatched: 9. The DNA of the CDR3 is TGTGCCAGCAGTTTAGGAAGACAGGGGATGCGGTTCTTC. Its translation is CASSLGRQGMRFF.

This clonotype was recorded at least ten times. This chain uses TRBV20-1 with TRBJ2-5; 9 bases are a match to TRBD1. Germline values: CDR1 DFQATT, CDR2 SNEGSKA (reference sequence). V dropped 6 bases and J dropped 5; count of bases not matched to a gene: 10. The CDR3 extends over 14 amino acids. CDR3 sequence reads: CSAWPGQGFETQYF. The CDR3 nucleotides are TGCAGTGCATGGCCGGGACAGGGTTTCGAGACCCAGTACTTC.

This clonotype was found many times. V usage is TRBV6-6 and J usage is TRBJ1-5; D not resolved. The CDR3 runs to 15 residues. V lost 0 bases, J lost 1 base, and 7 bases lay in between. CDR1 is MNHNY and CDR2 is SVGAGI in the germline V gene (reference sequence). Here the CDR3 DNA reads TGTGCCAGCAGTTACTCGGCAGTAAGCAATCAGCCCCAGCATTTT. It specifies CASSYSAVSNQPQHF.

Details on this clonotype: At one of its ends the junction is not consistent with the germline gene, which may arise from a read error. The CDR3 reads CASSSLGLAGPEQFF. CDR3 in DNA: TGTGCCAGCAGTTCGCTAGGACTAGCGGGCCCTGAGCAGTTCTTC. This chain joins TRBV5-1 and TRBJ2-1; 11 nucleotides line up with TRBD2. This CDR3 region has 15 residues. Looked up from germline, CDR1 is SGHRS and CDR2 is YFSETQ.

This clonotype occurred many times. The CDR3 nucleotides are TGTGCCAGCAGTTTTTCGTGGACCGGAACCTACGAGCAGTACTTC. Protein product: CASSFSWTGTYEQYF. The chain couples TRBV12-3 or TRBV12-4 to TRBJ2-7; unclear D gene. Trimming cost V 3 bases and J 2 bases, with 14 bases left between them. CDR3 length: 15 amino acids.

Concerning this clonotype itself: This may stem from a read error, because a much larger clone lies one nucleotide away. The chain links TRBV3-1 to TRBJ2-5; TRBD1 might be the D (6 bases). V lost 1 base and J lost 4, with 10 bases in between. From germline, CDR1 is LGHDT and CDR2 YNNKEL (reference sequence). The CDR3 extends over 14 amino acids. The chain's CDR3 is CASSQGIGGETQYF. In nucleotides, the CDR3 is TGTGCCAGCAGCCAAGGTATAGGGGGAGAGACCCAGTACTTC.

This clonotype has only a few counts. The CDR3 DNA reads TGTGCCAGCAGCCAAGATGGCTACACCTTC. Translating it yields CASSQDGYTF. The chain has TRBV3-1 and TRBJ1-2, with D uncertain. CDR3 size: 10 residues. Per the germline V gene, CDR1 is LGHDT and CDR2 is YNNKEL (reference sequence). Trimming left V 0 bases short and J 7 bases short, with 0 bases between.

The chain joins TRBV15 to TRBJ1-1; no clear D. The CDR3 sequence is 13 residues long. V lost 1 base and J 4 bases, leaving 7 bases between the germline ends. The germline V gene has CDR1 LNHNV and CDR2 YYDKDF (reference sequence). In nucleotides, the CDR3 is TGTGCCACCAGCAGAGGTTCTGGCACTGAAGCTTTCTTT. It encodes CATSRGSGTEAFF.

Notes on this clonotype: The junction differs from germline at one of its ends, possibly a read error. The V gene is TRBV11-3, the J gene TRBJ2-7, with D maybe TRBD1 (6 bases). Germline CDR1 is SGHNT and CDR2 is YENEEA. CDR3 length equals 16 residues. Written as DNA, the CDR3 is TGTGCCAGCAGCCTAACCTTGGCAGGGGCATCCTGCGAGCAGTACTTC. This encodes CASSLTLAGASCEQYF.

This clonotype was observed many times. The rearrangement joins TRBV7-8 to TRBJ2-7, with D unresolved. V was shortened by 5 bases and J by 2 bases, with 13 bases between the two germline ends. The CDR3 totals 14 residues. Germline values: CDR1 SGHVS, CDR2 FQNEAQ. The CDR3 DNA reads as TGTGCCAGCAGCCCAAAGGTCCCCCCCTACGAGCAGTACTTC. Translating it yields CASSPKVPPYEQYF.

This clonotype was recorded many times. This chain links TRBV7-2 with TRBJ2-1; the D gene is possibly TRBD1 (7 bases). The germline gives CDR1 SGHTA, CDR2 FQGNSA. This CDR3 comprises 14 residues. V was pared by 8 bases and J by 8 bases, with 19 bases between. The CDR3 here is CASSTRQGGYEQFF. The CDR3 DNA follows: TGTGCCAGCTCTACTCGACAGGGAGGCTATGAGCAGTTCTTC.

This clonotype was seen at least ten times. The J gene is TRBJ2-7, the V gene TRBV2; D possibly corresponds to TRBD1 (5 bases). Germline V gene sequence: CDR1 SNHLY, CDR2 FYNNEI. This CDR3 spans 15 amino acids. V shed 10 bases and J shed 0 bases, with 19 bases lying between them. The DNA for the CDR3 is TGTGCCATCAGCGCCCAGGGTAGAGCCTCCTACGAGCAGTACTTC. Its protein is CAISAQGRASYEQYF.

This clonotype was found many times. This chain uses TRBV11-2 with TRBJ1-3; D might be TRBD1 (6 bases). CDR3 length: 13 residues. Germline lookup yields CDR1 SGHAT and CDR2 FQNNGV. Deletions cut 5 bases from V and 2 bases from J, with 7 bases between. The CDR3 DNA reads as TGTGCCAGCAGCGGGACAACTGGAAACACCATATATTTT. Translated: CASSGTTGNTIYF.

This clonotype showed up just once. V usage is TRBV28 and J usage is TRBJ1-4, with D possibly being TRBD1 (5 bases). Germline lookup yields CDR1 MDHEN and CDR2 SYDVKM. V lost 1 base to trimming and J lost 7 bases, with 7 bases between them. CDR3 length: 13 amino acids. In DNA form, the CDR3 reads TGTGCCAGCAGTTTATCCGGGACTGAAAAACTGTTTTTT. Its translation: CASSLSGTEKLFF. Looking up the rest from reference TRBV28 and TRBJ1-4 gives the full variable domain: DVKVTQSSRYLVKRTGEKVFLECVQDMDHENMFWYRQDPGLGLRLIYFSYDVKMKEKGDIPEGYSVSREKKERFSLILESASTNQTSMYLCASSLSGTEKLFFGSGTQLSVL.